This T cell receptor beta chain appears in the sequencing data of a study of OX40 agonist ivuxolimab in advanced cancers. As for the study more broadly: Ivuxolimab was an agonistic, fully human IgG2 monoclonal antibody directed against OX40 (CD134), a costimulatory receptor. Three dose-escalation patients achieved partial responses, one with hepatocellular carcinoma and two with cutaneous melanoma. Peripheral TCRbeta sequencing was intended to test whether TCR sequence diversity was altered and clonal T-cell expansion was caused by ivuxolimab. Intravenous ivuxolimab was administered to patients every 2 weeks at six dose levels: 0.01, 0.1, 0.3, 1.5, 3 and 10 mg/kg. A male proportion of 82.7% and a mean age of 60 years, ranging from 23 to 79, were recorded for the dose-escalation cohort. Prior anti-PD-1, anti-PD-L1 or anti-CTLA-4 therapy was permitted, and checkpoint inhibitors had been received by about 36% of dose-escalation patients. The monotherapy dose-escalation portion (N of about 57 patients) of the phase I ivuxolimab trial is reported in the paper. Of the roughly 54 patients in dose escalation, about 20 had hepatocellular carcinoma, some 15 had melanoma, 9 had renal cell carcinoma and 9 had head and neck cancer. The investigation overall reported the following: The antigen specificity of the clonally expanded peripheral T cells was not determined. Partial responders in the 0.1-3.0 mg/kg groups had among the lowest normalized peripheral clonal expansion, especially among CD8+ T cells. At doses of 0.1 to 3.0 mg/kg, clonal expansion of both CD4+ and CD8+ T cells in blood was seen between baseline and week 6. Low levels of normalized T-cell clonal expansion were also seen in some nonresponding patients. After ivuxolimab, CD8+ T cells had more expanded clones than CD4+ T cells on average.

Genomic DNA was extracted from sorted cells for sequencing of the TCRbeta CDR3 region. The immunoSEQ Assay was used to sequence the TCRbeta CDR3 regions. TCRdb retrieved this table from immuneACCESS and kept in-frame rearrangements only. Not all clones are present; in checked studies, unresolved V genes account for under half, and no reason is known for the remainder. In all, the sample holds around 80,000 clones, and about nine tenths of those were seen once. The ten largest account for roughly 0.18% of the sample. The trial excluded patients who had a history of autoimmune disease or were on systemic immunosuppression. Peripheral blood for TCR sequencing was drawn from every dose cohort at baseline, at cycle 4 day 1 and at cycle 7 day 1. The samples were drawn from a first-in-human, open-label, multicenter phase I dose-escalation trial of ivuxolimab. The trial enrolled adults with locally advanced or metastatic head and neck squamous cell, hepatocellular, melanoma or renal cell carcinoma. CD4+ and CD8+ T cells were sorted separately from peripheral blood before TCR sequencing.

Of note for this clone: It lacks a known antigen. Base quality data are lacking; no much larger clone is found one base away.

The receptor was isolated from an adult with an advanced solid tumor such as melanoma, head and neck, liver or kidney cancer. Material: CD4+ or CD8+ T cells sorted from blood, obtained in a trial of the OX40 agonist ivuxolimab.

Read as DNA, the sequence is TGTGCCAGCAGCTTAGTGGTGGGAGCCACTGAAGCTTTCTTT. Translation gives CASSLVVGATEAFF. Recombination linked TRBV11-2 to TRBJ1-1; the D gene identity is not certain. From cysteine to phenylalanine, the CDR3 is 14 amino acids long. The DNA shown is the 42-base CDR3, in frame from base 1. At the junction V is shortened by 1 base and J by 4 bases, with 10 bases in between. From a lookup of the germline V gene, CDR1 and CDR2 are SGHAT and FQNNGV. The full variable domain, with segments outside the CDR3 supplied by the reference TRBV11-2 and TRBJ1-1 proteins, appears as EAGVAQSPRYKIIEKRQSVAFWCNPISGHATLYWYQQILGQGPKLLIQFQNNGVVDDSQLPKDRFSAERLKGVDSTLKIQPAKLEDSAVYLCASSLVVGATEAFFGQGTRLTVV.